Below, 25 T cell receptor beta chains from the same sample are listed, as sequenced in a study of control samples from healthy donors and cancer patients. Clones were sequenced by immunoSEQ multiplex PCR, and TCRdb holds only the in-frame ones, with some missing. The sample records 150,000 or so clones, about 94% being singletons. Sample: blood. These receptors were taken from a man in his forties in good health.

V usage is TRBV29-1 and J usage is TRBJ1-1, with a weak D call TRBD1 (5 bases). The germline V gene encodes CDR1 SQVTM and CDR2 ANQGSEA. This CDR3 region has 13 residues. V gave up 6 bases and J gave up 2 bases, with 13 bases separating them. The CDR3 DNA sequence: TGCAGCGTCGCGGGACGCAGTAACACTGAAGCTTTCTTT. Translated, it gives CSVAGRSNTEAFF.

This clone has only one observation. V gene TRBV6-1 combines with J gene TRBJ1-2; D unresolved. In germline, CDR1 is MNHNS, CDR2 SASEGT. The CDR3 runs 15 residues. Trimming removed 3 bases from V and 5 bases from J, with 16 bases in between. CDR3 sequence reads: CASSDWTDARYGYTF. Here the CDR3 DNA reads TGTGCCAGCAGTGATTGGACGGACGCTCGGTATGGCTACACCTTC.

V and J are TRBV19 and TRBJ2-7; TRBD1 agrees at 8 bases. The CDR3 runs to 15 residues. Germline CDR1 LNHDA, CDR2 SQIVND (reference sequence). Trimming took 5 bases from V and 1 from J; bases not matched to a gene: 7. In nucleotides, the CDR3 is TGTGCCAGTAGTCCGCGACAGGGGTTATCCTACGAGCAGTACTTC. Translated: CASSPRQGLSYEQYF.

The genes are TRBV28 and TRBJ1-2, with TRBD1 identical over 10 bases. The V segment lost 2 bases and the J segment 4 bases; nucleotides outside the gene matches: 10. This CDR3 contains 17 residues. CDR1 is MDHEN, CDR2 SYDVKM, per germline. This CDR3 is CASSLGTGAGRLYGYTF. The CDR3, as DNA: TGTGCCAGCAGTTTAGGGACAGGGGCCGGGAGGCTCTATGGCTACACCTTC.

The V gene is TRBV6-5, the J gene TRBJ1-2, with 7 bases lining up with TRBD1. Per the germline V gene, CDR1 is MNHEY and CDR2 is SVGAGI. The junction had 7 bases not matched to a gene; V was cut back by 2 bases and J by 7 bases. The CDR3 runs to 14 residues. Here the CDR3 DNA reads TGTGCCAGCAGTTACACATCCAACAGGGGTGGCTACACCTTC. Its translation is CASSYTSNRGGYTF.

Note on this clone: Other DNA sequences in the same sample also yield this CDR3. The chain carries TRBV4-1 and TRBJ1-1; D may be TRBD1 (5 bases). This CDR3 is built from 14 residues. Germline loops: CDR1 MGHRA, CDR2 YSYEKL. V was clipped by 1 base and J by 0 bases, with 6 bases between them. CDR3 loop: CASSQGQMNTEAFF. The CDR3, as DNA: TGCGCCAGCAGCCAAGGACAGATGAACACTGAAGCTTTCTTT.

V and J are TRBV5-1 and TRBJ1-1, with 10 bases that match TRBD1. There are 16 residues in the CDR3. Germline V lookup: CDR1 SGHRS, CDR2 YFSETQ. V trimming: 4 bases; J trimming: 0 bases; junction bases outside the gene matches: 6. This CDR3 reads CASSRRTGGVNTEAFF. Written as DNA, the CDR3 is TGCGCCAGCAGCAGACGGACAGGGGGGGTGAACACTGAAGCTTTCTTT.

The chain uses TRBV27 and TRBJ1-1, with unresolved D. V lost 2 bases, J lost 4 bases, and 8 bases lay in between. This CDR3 spans 13 amino acids. CDR1 and CDR2 (germline): MNHEY, SMNVEV (reference sequence). The CDR3 DNA follows: TGTGCCAGCAGTTTAAGTGAAGGCACTGAAGCTTTCTTT. It is translated as CASSLSEGTEAFF.

The rearrangement links TRBV2 to TRBJ2-1; no reliable D call. The germline V gene encodes CDR1 SNHLY and CDR2 FYNNEI. CDR3 size: 14 residues. Deletions cut 3 bases from V and 10 bases from J, with 16 bases between. This CDR3 is CASSDNPLFGEQFF. In DNA, the CDR3 is TGTGCCAGCAGTGATAATCCCCTCTTTGGGGAGCAGTTCTTC.

J is TRBJ1-3 and V is TRBV9; TRBD1 matches at 8 bases. This CDR3 spans 16 amino acids. CDR1 is SGDLS, CDR2 YYNGEE, per germline. V shed 3 bases and J 0 bases; nucleotides not matched to a gene: 5. The CDR3 protein is CASSGQGAGSGNTIYF. The CDR3 DNA is TGTGCCAGCAGCGGCCAGGGGGCAGGCTCTGGAAACACCATATATTTT.

This clone has a single count. The chain joins TRBV15 to TRBJ2-7, with D perhaps given as TRBD1 or TRBD2 (5 bases each). This CDR3 has 15 residues. The V gene's germline CDR1 is LNHNV and CDR2 YYDKDF (reference sequence). Trimming removed 8 bases at V and 7 bases at J, with 24 bases between. CDR3: CATEGLETVFREQYF. In DNA form, the CDR3 reads TGTGCCACCGAGGGGCTAGAGACGGTGTTTAGGGAGCAGTACTTC.

The rearrangement uses TRBV5-1 and TRBJ2-1, with D possibly being TRBD1 or TRBD2 (5 bases each). The V end lost 0 bases, the J end lost 0 bases, and 7 bases lay between the germline ends. Per the germline V gene, CDR1 is SGHRS and CDR2 is YFSETQ. CDR3 size: 15 residues. The chain's CDR3 is CASSLGGSSYNEQFF. CDR3 nucleotides: TGCGCCAGCAGCTTGGGGGGGAGCTCCTACAATGAGCAGTTCTTC.

The chain is built from TRBV30 and TRBJ1-5, with TRBD1 identical over 7 bases. Germline V CDR1 and CDR2: GTSNPN, SVGIG (reference sequence). V gave up 0 bases and J gave up 0 bases; unmatched junction bases: 5. The CDR3 length is 16 residues. The CDR3 sequence: CAWSVGRGDSNQPQHF. The CDR3 DNA sequence: TGTGCCTGGAGTGTAGGCAGGGGGGATAGCAATCAGCCCCAGCATTTT.

CDR3 nucleotides: TGCGCCAGCACCCCCCATGAAGACACCGGGGAGCTGTTTTTT. Amino acids: CASTPHEDTGELFF. The chain employs TRBV23-1 and TRBJ2-2; D remains unclear. TRBV23-1 is labeled an ORF, and its function is uncertain. The CDR3 is made up of 14 amino acids. V lost 7 bases, J lost 3 bases, and 12 bases lay in between.

The rearrangement links TRBV30 to TRBJ2-7; 9 nucleotides agree with TRBD1. The CDR3 covers 14 residues. V trimming: 0 bases; J trimming: 3 bases; junction bases outside the gene matches: 3. Germline loops: CDR1 GTSNPN, CDR2 SVGIG (reference sequence). CDR3 in DNA: TGTGCCTGGAGTGTGGGGACAGGGAGCTACGAGCAGTACTTC. Amino acids: CAWSVGTGSYEQYF.

The chain carries TRBV19 and TRBJ2-1, with 8 bases aligning to TRBD2. This CDR3 contains 14 residues. The trim removed 4 bases at V and 7 bases at J, leaving 6 bases unmatched. From germline, CDR1 is LNHDA and CDR2 SQIVND (reference sequence). CDR3 region: CASSRTKRGNEQFF. The CDR3 DNA reads TGTGCCAGTAGTAGAACCAAGCGGGGGAATGAGCAGTTCTTC.

CDR3 bases: TGTGCCAGCAGCTTATCGTTTCACCAAGAGACCCAGTACTTC. Residues: CASSLSFHQETQYF. This chain links TRBV7-2 with TRBJ2-5; the D is unclear. This CDR3 region has 14 residues. The germline V gene encodes CDR1 SGHTA and CDR2 FQGNSA. Trimming took off 2 bases at V and 0 bases at J, with 7 bases between the two ends.

This chain connects TRBV6-1 to TRBJ2-2, with D hard to call. The germline V gene has CDR1 MNHNS and CDR2 SASEGT. V gave up 6 bases and J gave up 5 bases, with 19 bases separating them. This CDR3 spans 16 amino acids. CDR3 bases: TGTGCCAGCAGAGAATCGGGTACCCTGAGGACCGGGGAGCTGTTTTTT. Translation gives CASRESGTLRTGELFF.

The chain employs TRBV11-3 and TRBJ2-3; D tentatively fits TRBD1 or TRBD2 (6 bases each). The germline gives CDR1 SGHNT, CDR2 YENEEA. The germline V and J ends were trimmed by 5 bases and 6 bases, with 15 bases remaining between them. The length of the CDR3 is 14 residues. CDR3 coding DNA: TGTGCCAGCAGCCTAGGGGGGCTACAGGATACGCAGTATTTT. Its protein product is CASSLGGLQDTQYF.

V is TRBV6-5 and J is TRBJ2-2, with unresolved D. The CDR3 runs to 15 residues. Germline V gives CDR1 MNHEY, CDR2 SVGAGI. Trimming removed 6 bases from V and 2 bases from J, with 13 bases in between. CDR3 sequence (DNA): TGTGCCAGCAGCTCTTGGATCCCTAACACCGGGGAGCTGTTTTTT. Amino acids: CASSSWIPNTGELFF.

The V and J genes are TRBV5-1 and TRBJ2-7, with D unresolved. CDR1 is SGHRS, CDR2 YFSETQ, per germline. Trimming took off 4 bases at V and 6 bases at J, with 8 bases between the two ends. The CDR3 spans 11 residues. The CDR3 loop is CASSKNPEQYF. Written as DNA, the CDR3 is TGCGCCAGCAGCAAAAACCCCGAGCAGTACTTC.

The chain links TRBV5-6 to TRBJ1-4; D is perhaps TRBD1 (6 bases). CDR3 length equals 14 residues. V dropped 2 bases and J dropped 6 bases, with 11 bases sitting between them. The germline V gene encodes CDR1 SGHDT and CDR2 YYEEEE. CDR3 bases: TGTGCCAGCAGCTTCGGCAGGGGCTATGAAAAACTGTTTTTT. Its protein is CASSFGRGYEKLFF.

This chain links TRBV6-2 or TRBV6-3 with TRBJ1-1; the match to TRBD1 covers 8 bases. The J segment lost 0 bases and the V segment lost 2 bases, leaving 2 bases of the junction unmatched. Per germline, CDR1 MNHEY and CDR2 SVGEGT. CDR3 size: 15 residues. The CDR3 region has the DNA TGTGCCAGCAGTTACGGGACAGGTTTGAACACTGAAGCTTTCTTT. Its translation: CASSYGTGLNTEAFF.

This chain uses TRBV19 with TRBJ1-1; D is possibly TRBD1 (6 bases). The V gene's germline CDR1 is LNHDA and CDR2 SQIVND (reference sequence). Trimming removed 3 bases from V and 6 bases from J, with 14 bases in between. This CDR3 comprises 14 residues. Here the CDR3 DNA reads TGTGCCAGTAGTATTCTGGCAGGGGCATCTGAAGCTTTCTTT. Translation gives CASSILAGASEAFF.

The genes are TRBV5-6 and TRBJ2-1; D may be TRBD2 (5 bases). This CDR3 has 16 residues. Germline V lookup: CDR1 SGHDT, CDR2 YYEEEE. V was shortened by 1 base and J by 1 base, with 12 bases between the two germline ends. The CDR3 nucleotides read TGTGCCAGCAGCTTGTTCGGGGAGAAGTCCTACAATGAGCAGTTCTTC. Amino acids: CASSLFGEKSYNEQFF.